One T cell receptor (beta chain) is described in this entry. This entry is derived from a study of cytomegalovirus exposure and HLA in healthy donors. Study overall: Genotyping of nearly 400 donors showed that 80% to 90% belonged to the Caucasian-associated ancestry cluster.

V dropped 1 base and J dropped 0 bases, with 9 bases sitting between them. This CDR3 is built from 15 residues. Germline V gene lookup returns CDR1 SGHTA and CDR2 FQGNSA. The PCR made use of 60 Vbeta and 13 Jbeta primers. Data came from immunoSEQ multiplex PCR; TCRdb stores just in-frame clones and leaves some out. The profile shows 100,000 to 150,000 clones, about 80% of them singletons. The chain links TRBV7-2 to TRBJ1-2; D is possibly TRBD1 (5 bases). Specimen: PBMCs. This clonotype was sampled from a boy aged 2-9 years in good health and CMV-seronegative. DNA of the CDR3: TGTGCCAGCAGCTTAGTCCAGGGAACTAACTATGGCTACACCTTC. Its protein product is CASSLVQGTNYGYTF.